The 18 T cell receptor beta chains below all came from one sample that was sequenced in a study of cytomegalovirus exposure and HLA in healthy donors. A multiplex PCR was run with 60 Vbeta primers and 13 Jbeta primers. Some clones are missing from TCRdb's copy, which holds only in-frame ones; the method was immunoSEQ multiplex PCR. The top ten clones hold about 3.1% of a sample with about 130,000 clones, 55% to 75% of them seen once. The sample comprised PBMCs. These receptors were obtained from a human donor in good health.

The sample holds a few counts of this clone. The CDR3 nucleotides read TGTGCCAGCACCAACGGTGTAACTAATGAAAAACTGTTTTTT. Residues: CASTNGVTNEKLFF. V and J are TRBV28 and TRBJ1-4; no firm D call. Germline loops: CDR1 MDHEN, CDR2 SYDVKM. V was clipped by 7 bases and J by 1 base, with 10 bases between them. CDR3 length: 14 residues.

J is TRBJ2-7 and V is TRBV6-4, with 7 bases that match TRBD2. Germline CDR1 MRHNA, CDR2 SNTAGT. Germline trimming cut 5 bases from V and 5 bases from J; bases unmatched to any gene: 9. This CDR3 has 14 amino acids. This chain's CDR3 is CASSLREGSHEQYF. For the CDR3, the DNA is TGTGCCAGCAGTCTCAGGGAGGGATCCCACGAGCAGTACTTC.

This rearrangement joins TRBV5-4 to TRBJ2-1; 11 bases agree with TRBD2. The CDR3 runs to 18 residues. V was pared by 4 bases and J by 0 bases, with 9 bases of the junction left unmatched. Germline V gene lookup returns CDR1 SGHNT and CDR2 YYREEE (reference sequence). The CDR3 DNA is TGTGCCAGCAGCAGATTAGCGGGGGGGGGAAGCTCCTACAATGAGCAGTTCTTC. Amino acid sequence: CASSRLAGGGSSYNEQFF.

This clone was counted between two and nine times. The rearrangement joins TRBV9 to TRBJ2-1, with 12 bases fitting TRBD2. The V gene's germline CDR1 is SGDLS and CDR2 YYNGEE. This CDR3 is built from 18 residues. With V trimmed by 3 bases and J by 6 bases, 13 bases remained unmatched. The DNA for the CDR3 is TGTGCCAGCAGCGAGGCCCCGCTAGCGGGAGGGCCCTTCAATGAGCAGTTCTTC. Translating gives CASSEAPLAGGPFNEQFF.

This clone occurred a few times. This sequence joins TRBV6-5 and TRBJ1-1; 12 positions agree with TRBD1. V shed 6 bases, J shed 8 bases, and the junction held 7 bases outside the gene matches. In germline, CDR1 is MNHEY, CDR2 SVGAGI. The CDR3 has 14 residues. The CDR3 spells CASSPGQGASEAFF. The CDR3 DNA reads TGTGCCAGCAGCCCGGGACAGGGGGCCTCAGAAGCTTTCTTT.

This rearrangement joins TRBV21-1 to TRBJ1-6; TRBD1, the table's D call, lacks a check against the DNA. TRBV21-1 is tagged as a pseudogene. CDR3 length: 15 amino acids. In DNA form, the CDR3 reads TGTGCCAGCAGCAAAGGGCAGGGGGCTAATTCACCCCTCCACTTT. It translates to CASSKGQGANSPLHF.

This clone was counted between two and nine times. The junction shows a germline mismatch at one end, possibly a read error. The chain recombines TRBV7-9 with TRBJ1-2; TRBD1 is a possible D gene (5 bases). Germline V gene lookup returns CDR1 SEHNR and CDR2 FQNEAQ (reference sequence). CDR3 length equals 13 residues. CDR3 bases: TGTTCCAGCAGCTCATGGGGGGATTATGGCTACACCTTC. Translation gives CSSSSWGDYGYTF.

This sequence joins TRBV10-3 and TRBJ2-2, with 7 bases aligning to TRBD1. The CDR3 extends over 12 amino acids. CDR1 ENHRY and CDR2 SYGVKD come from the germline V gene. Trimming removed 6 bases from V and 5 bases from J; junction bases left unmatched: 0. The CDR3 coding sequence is TGTGCCATCAGGACAGGGACCGGGGAGCTGTTTTTT. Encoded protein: CAIRTGTGELFF.

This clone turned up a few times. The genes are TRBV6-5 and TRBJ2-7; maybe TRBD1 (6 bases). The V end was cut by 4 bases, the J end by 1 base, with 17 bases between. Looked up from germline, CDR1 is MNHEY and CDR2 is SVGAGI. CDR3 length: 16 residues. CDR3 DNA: TGTGCCAGCAGTTCCCACAGGGTAGGGGGATCCTACGAGCAGTACTTC. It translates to CASSSHRVGGSYEQYF.

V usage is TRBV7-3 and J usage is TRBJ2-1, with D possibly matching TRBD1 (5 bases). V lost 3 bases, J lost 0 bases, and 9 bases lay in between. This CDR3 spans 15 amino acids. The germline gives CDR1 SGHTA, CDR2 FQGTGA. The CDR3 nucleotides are TGTGCCAGCAGCTTCCAGGGTAGCTCCTACAATGAGCAGTTCTTC. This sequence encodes CASSFQGSSYNEQFF.

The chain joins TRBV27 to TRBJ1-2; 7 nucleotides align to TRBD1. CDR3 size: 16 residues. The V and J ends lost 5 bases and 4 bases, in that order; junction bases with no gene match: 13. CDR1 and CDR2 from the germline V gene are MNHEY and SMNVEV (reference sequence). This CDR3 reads CASSLHSPRQGYGYTF. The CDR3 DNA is TGTGCCAGCAGTCTCCATTCCCCAAGACAGGGCTATGGCTACACCTTC.

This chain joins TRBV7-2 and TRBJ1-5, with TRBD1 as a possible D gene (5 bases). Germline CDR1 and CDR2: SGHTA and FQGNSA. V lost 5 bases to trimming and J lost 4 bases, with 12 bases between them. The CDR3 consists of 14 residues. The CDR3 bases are TGTGCCAGCAGCATCACAGGTTTGAATCAGCCCCAGCATTTT. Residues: CASSITGLNQPQHF. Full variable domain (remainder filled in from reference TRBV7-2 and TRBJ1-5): GAGVSQSPSNKVTEKGKDVELRCDPISGHTALYWYRQSLGQGLEFLIYFQGNSAPDKSGLPSDRFSAERTGGSVSTLTIQRTQQEDSAVYLCASSITGLNQPQHFGDGTRLSIL.

The CDR3 is CASSSPRDTKGETQYF. The CDR3 nucleotides are TGTGCCAGCAGCTCGCCCCGGGACACCAAAGGGGAGACCCAGTACTTC. This sequence joins TRBV5-6 and TRBJ2-5; a possible D gene is TRBD1 (6 bases). V lost 3 bases and J lost 5, with 20 bases in between. CDR3 length: 16 residues. Germline CDR1 reads SGHDT; CDR2 reads YYEEEE. The variable domain in full, completed from reference TRBV5-6 and TRBJ2-5, reads DAGVTQSPTHLIKTRGQQVTLRCSPKSGHDTVSWYQQALGQGPQFIFQYYEEEERQRGNFPDRFSGHQFPNYSSELNVNALLLGDSALYLCASSSPRDTKGETQYFGPGTRLLVL.

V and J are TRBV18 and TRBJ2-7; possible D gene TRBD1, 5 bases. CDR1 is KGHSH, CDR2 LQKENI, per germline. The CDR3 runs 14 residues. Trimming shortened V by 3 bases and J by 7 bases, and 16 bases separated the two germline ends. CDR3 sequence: CASSPYGRGAEQYF. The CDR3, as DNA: TGTGCCAGCTCACCGTACGGGCGTGGGGCAGAGCAGTACTTC.

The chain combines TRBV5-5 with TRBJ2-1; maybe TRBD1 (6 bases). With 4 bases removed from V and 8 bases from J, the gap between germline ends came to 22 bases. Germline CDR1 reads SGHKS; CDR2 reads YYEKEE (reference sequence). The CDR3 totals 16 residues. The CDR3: CASSPPGQMVVDEQFF. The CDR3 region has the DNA TGTGCCAGCAGCCCGCCCGGACAGATGGTCGTCGATGAGCAGTTCTTC.

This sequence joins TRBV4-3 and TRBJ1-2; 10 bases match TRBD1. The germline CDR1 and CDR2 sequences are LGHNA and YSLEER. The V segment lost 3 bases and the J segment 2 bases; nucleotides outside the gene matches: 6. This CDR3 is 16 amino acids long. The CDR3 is CASSQNGQGVNYGYTF. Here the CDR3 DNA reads TGCGCCAGCAGCCAGAATGGACAGGGGGTGAACTATGGCTACACCTTC.

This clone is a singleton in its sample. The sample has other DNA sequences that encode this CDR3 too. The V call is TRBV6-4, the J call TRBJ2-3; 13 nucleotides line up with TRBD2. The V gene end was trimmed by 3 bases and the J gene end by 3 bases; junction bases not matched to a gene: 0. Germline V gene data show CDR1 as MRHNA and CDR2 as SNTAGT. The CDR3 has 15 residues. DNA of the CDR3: TGTGCCAGCAGTGAGACTAGCGGGGGGACAGATACGCAGTATTTT. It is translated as CASSETSGGTDTQYF.

Here the CDR3 DNA reads TGTGCCAGCAGCCCCGCCCTGACTAGCGGGGGGGCCCACGAGCAGTACTTC. It is translated as CASSPALTSGGAHEQYF. The chain carries TRBV7-2 and TRBJ2-7, with TRBD2 matching 14 bases. Germline loops: CDR1 SGHTA, CDR2 FQGNSA. Trimming cost V 5 bases and J 5 bases; bases outside gene matches: 11. The CDR3 is made up of 17 amino acids.